A selection of T cell receptor beta chains follows, all from one sample in a study of shared clonotypes between healthy human individuals. The data were produced by immunoSEQ multiplex PCR, yet TCRdb's version contains in-frame clones alone and is incomplete. The sample shows approximately 500,000 clones, about 80% of them seen only once. The sequenced sample was PBMCs. These receptors were collected from a woman aged 40 to 55 in good health. Some clones in this sample may be carry-over from other donors' samples. Each CDR3 is given with its conserved first and last residue. Fields, in order: V gene, D gene, J gene, clone size, CDR3 protein, CDR3 DNA. The D gene is left open where the match is weak. The listing skips clone size in some rows; elsewhere it reads once, few, many or a size class.

>TRBV7-9|NA|TRBJ2-7|many
CASSLGAGFGSYEQYF
TGTGCCAGCAGCTTAGGCGCTGGGTTCGGCTCCTACGAGCAGTACTTC
>TRBV10-3|TRBD1|TRBJ1-4|NA
CAIGQGLNEKLFF
TGTGCCATTGGACAGGGGCTCAACGAAAAACTGTTTTTT
>TRBV5-1|TRBD1|TRBJ2-3|NA
CASGRGQADTQYF
TGCGCCAGCGGAAGGGGGCAGGCAGATACGCAGTATTTT
>TRBV9|NA|TRBJ2-7|NA
CASSVATGPYEQYF
TGTGCCAGCAGCGTAGCTACGGGACCTTACGAGCAGTACTTC
>TRBV5-1|NA|TRBJ2-2|NA
CASSLVGPNTGELFF
TGCGCCAGCAGCTTGGTAGGGCCCAACACCGGGGAGCTGTTTTTT
>TRBV27|TRBD1|TRBJ2-7|many
CASSTRQGPEDEQYF
TGTGCCAGCAGTACCCGACAGGGGCCAGAAGACGAGCAGTACTTC
>TRBV9|TRBD2|TRBJ2-2|NA
CASSVLAGGNTGELFF
TGTGCCAGCAGCGTCCTAGCGGGAGGGAACACCGGGGAGCTGTTTTTT
>TRBV4-3|TRBD1|TRBJ2-5|NA
CASSQRTGGETQYF
TGCGCCAGCAGCCAACGGACAGGCGGCGAGACCCAGTACTTC
>TRBV6-1|NA|TRBJ2-7|NA
CASSAVRNEQYF
TGTGCCAGCAGTGCCGTGAGAAACGAGCAGTACTTC
>TRBV7-2|TRBD2|TRBJ2-5|NA
CASSFRGLAGVETQYF
TGTGCCAGCAGCTTCCGGGGACTAGCGGGAGTGGAGACCCAGTACTTC